The rows below give T cell receptor beta chains drawn from one sample of a study of shared clonotypes between healthy human individuals. Assay: immunoSEQ multiplex PCR; the TCRdb copy retains only in-frame clones and omits some. The table shows about 800,000 clones, with 96% occurring only once. The sample consisted of naive CD8+ T cells sorted from blood. The receptor set was obtained from a man aged 25-40 years in good health. CDR3s include the opening cysteine and the closing phenylalanine or tryptophan. The order of the fields is V gene, clone size, D gene, J gene, CDR3 length, CDR3 protein, CDR3 DNA. A D gene is named only where the DNA matches it firmly. A row's size may be missing; if present it is once, few, many or a size class.

TRBV27	-	-	TRBJ2-3	14	CASSSHRSTDTQYF	TGTGCCAGCAGTTCGCACAGGAGCACAGATACGCAGTATTTT
TRBV12-5	-	TRBD2	TRBJ2-2	16	CASGLVISGIPGELFF	TGTGCTAGTGGTTTGGTAATCAGCGGGATCCCCGGGGAGCTGTTTTTT
TRBV13	few	TRBD2	TRBJ2-5	18	CASSLGYGLAGAIETQYF	TGTGCCAGCAGCTTAGGCTATGGACTAGCGGGAGCCATAGAGACCCAGTACTTC
TRBV11-2	-	-	TRBJ2-7	13	CASSSGGFYEQYF	TGTGCCAGCAGCTCCGGGGGATTTTACGAGCAGTACTTC
TRBV7-8	-	-	TRBJ1-1	15	CASSLDPGVYGEAFF	TGTGCCAGCAGCTTAGATCCGGGGGTCTACGGTGAAGCTTTCTTT
TRBV5-1	-	-	TRBJ1-1	21	CASSSMPLYRDQSGAPTEAFF	TGCGCCAGCAGCTCGATGCCACTTTACAGGGATCAGTCGGGGGCCCCCACTGAAGCTTTCTTT
TRBV7-8	-	-	TRBJ2-1	16	CASSLATAGAYNEQFF	TGTGCCAGCAGCTTAGCGACGGCCGGGGCTTACAATGAGCAGTTCTTC
TRBV27	-	-	TRBJ2-7	15	CASRAVYTKPWEQYF	TGTGCCAGCAGAGCCGTGTACACCAAGCCATGGGAGCAGTACTTC
TRBV7-9	few	TRBD2	TRBJ2-3	13	CASSPRGADTQYF	TGTGCCAGCAGCCCCCGGGGGGCAGATACGCAGTATTTT
TRBV27	-	-	TRBJ1-5	15	CASSLYYRVNQPQHF	TGTGCCAGCAGTTTATATTACAGGGTCAATCAGCCCCAGCATTTT
TRBV28	-	-	TRBJ2-5	12	CASSFGSETQYF	TGTGCCAGCAGTTTTGGGTCGGAGACCCAGTACTTC
TRBV7-2	once	-	TRBJ2-1	19	CAGGQGPAGVAFSYNEQFF	TGTGCTGGCGGGCAGGGGCCGGCGGGAGTGGCCTTCTCCTACAATGAGCAGTTCTTC
TRBV27	-	-	TRBJ1-5	14	CASSYVGGSQPQHF	TGTGCCAGCAGTTACGTCGGGGGAAGTCAGCCCCAGCATTTT
TRBV5-4	-	TRBD1	TRBJ2-2	16	CASSSPLGGNTGELFF	TGTGCCAGCAGCTCCCCGTTAGGGGGCAACACCGGGGAGCTGTTTTTT
TRBV19	-	-	TRBJ1-5	15	CASSIGGAPGQPQHF	TGTGCCAGTAGTATAGGGGGCGCTCCAGGGCAGCCCCAGCATTTT
TRBV4-1	-	TRBD1	TRBJ2-7	13	CASSQGQRYEQYF	TGCGCCAGCAGCCAGGGACAGCGCTACGAGCAGTACTTC
TRBV5-4	-	-	TRBJ2-3	16	CASSLWERPGTDTQYF	TGTGCCAGCAGCTTGTGGGAGCGCCCCGGCACAGATACGCAGTATTTT
TRBV5-6	-	TRBD1	TRBJ2-3	16	CASSWRRDRGLDTQYF	TGTGCCAGCAGCTGGCGCCGGGACAGGGGACTAGATACGCAGTATTTT
TRBV7-2	-	TRBD1	TRBJ1-5	15	CASSLNRGLAQPQHF	TGTGCCAGCAGCTTAAACAGGGGTCTGGCTCAGCCCCAGCATTTT
TRBV18	-	TRBD1	TRBJ2-1	14	CASSPRDRQNEQFF	TGTGCCAGCTCACCTCGGGACAGGCAAAATGAGCAGTTCTTC
TRBV6-5	-	TRBD1	TRBJ1-5	14	CASSQDRANQPQHF	TGTGCCAGCAGCCAAGACAGGGCGAATCAGCCCCAGCATTTT
TRBV9	-	TRBD1	TRBJ1-1	22	CASSVGRGRDLQGSSWATEAFF	TGTGCCAGCAGCGTAGGCCGTGGACGGGACCTACAGGGGAGTTCTTGGGCCACTGAAGCTTTCTTT
TRBV12-5	-	TRBD1	TRBJ2-7	14	CASGRGTGVYEQYF	TGTGCTAGTGGCCGAGGGACAGGCGTTTACGAGCAGTACTTC
TRBV27	-	-	TRBJ2-7	13	CASSSEEDLEQYF	TGTGCCAGCAGTTCGGAGGAGGATTTAGAGCAGTACTTC
TRBV30	-	-	TRBJ2-1	10	CAWSVNEQFF	TGTGCCTGGAGTGTCAATGAGCAGTTCTTC
TRBV10-2	-	TRBD2	TRBJ2-1	14	CASGTSGALGEQFF	TGCGCCAGCGGGACTAGCGGGGCCCTCGGTGAGCAGTTCTTC
TRBV7-8	-	-	TRBJ2-1	15	CASSSGLTVPIEQFF	TGTGCCAGCAGCTCCGGATTGACAGTCCCAATTGAGCAGTTCTTC
TRBV25-1	-	-	TRBJ2-5	13	CASSEGLGETQYF	TGTGCCAGCAGTGAGGGTTTGGGAGAGACCCAGTACTTC
TRBV10-3	-	-	TRBJ2-1	15	CAISERIAERNEQFF	TGTGCCATCAGTGAGAGGATAGCGGAGCGAAATGAGCAGTTCTTC
TRBV29-1	-	-	TRBJ1-2	14	CSVRGPLGHYGYTF	TGCAGCGTTAGGGGACCCCTCGGGCACTATGGCTACACCTTC
TRBV7-9	-	TRBD2	TRBJ2-5	16	CASSPRSGRRQETQYF	TGTGCCAGCAGCCCCCGAAGCGGGAGGCGCCAAGAGACCCAGTACTTC
TRBV9	-	-	TRBJ2-3	13	CASSVDPGGAQYF	TGTGCCAGCAGCGTAGACCCAGGTGGGGCGCAGTATTTT
TRBV4-3	-	-	TRBJ1-1	17	CASSQDSGRLMNTEAFF	TGCGCCAGCAGCCAAGATAGTGGACGGCTCATGAACACTGAAGCTTTCTTT
TRBV11-2	-	-	TRBJ2-7	17	CASSLDPGREFGYEQYF	TGTGCCAGCAGCTTAGACCCAGGCCGGGAGTTCGGCTACGAGCAGTACTTC
TRBV4-3	-	-	TRBJ1-5	16	CASSQDTSTVNQPQHF	TGCGCCAGCAGCCAAGATACGTCGACAGTCAATCAGCCCCAGCATTTT
TRBV6-5	-	-	TRBJ1-5	12	CASSEGNQPQHF	TGTGCCAGCAGTGAAGGGAATCAGCCCCAGCATTTT
TRBV29-1	-	-	TRBJ2-7	15	CSVVPTHSETYEQYF	TGCAGCGTTGTTCCTACCCACAGTGAGACCTACGAGCAGTACTTC
TRBV19	once	-	TRBJ1-1	14	CASTDGKMNTEAFF	TGTGCCAGTACGGATGGCAAAATGAACACTGAAGCTTTCTTT
TRBV11-3	-	-	TRBJ1-3	16	CASSPGGRSSGNTIYF	TGTGCCAGCAGCCCCGGCGGTAGGAGCTCTGGAAACACCATATATTTT
TRBV10-3	-	-	TRBJ1-5	13	CAISRNSNQPQHF	TGTGCCATCAGTAGGAATAGCAATCAGCCCCAGCATTTT
TRBV5-1	-	-	TRBJ2-7	14	CASSLVSGSYEQYF	TGCGCCAGCAGCTTGGTCTCAGGGTCCTACGAGCAGTACTTC
TRBV7-6	-	TRBD2	TRBJ2-1	18	CASSLKSGTSVSYNEQFF	TGTGCCAGCAGCTTAAAAAGCGGGACCTCAGTCTCCTACAATGAGCAGTTCTTC
TRBV11-1	-	TRBD1	TRBJ2-7	16	CASSTRQGSTAYEQYF	TGTGCCAGCAGCACCCGACAGGGATCGACTGCCTACGAGCAGTACTTC
TRBV6-5	-	-	TRBJ2-7	13	CASSPLSGGEQYF	TGTGCCAGCAGCCCCCTTAGCGGAGGAGAGCAGTACTTC
TRBV19	-	-	TRBJ2-1	16	CASSIDRGSSYNEQFF	TGTGCCAGTAGTATAGATCGCGGCAGCTCCTACAATGAGCAGTTCTTC
TRBV14	-	-	TRBJ2-2	13	CASSPRLTGELFF	TGTGCCAGCAGCCCCCGATTGACCGGGGAGCTGTTTTTT
TRBV7-6	once	-	TRBJ2-7	19	CASSLPAQRGDRPFYEQYF	TGTGCCAGCAGCTTACCAGCGCAGAGGGGGGACCGACCTTTTTACGAGCAGTACTTC
TRBV7-9	-	-	TRBJ2-1	12	CASTGPYNEQFF	TGTGCCAGTACGGGGCCTTACAATGAGCAGTTCTTC
TRBV28	-	TRBD1	TRBJ2-7	16	CASSLRTGQGDYEQYF	TGTGCCAGCAGTTTGCGAACGGGACAGGGGGATTACGAGCAGTACTTC
TRBV9	-	TRBD2	TRBJ2-7	15	CASSAEGAGAYEQYF	TGTGCCAGCAGCGCCGAAGGAGCGGGAGCTTACGAGCAGTACTTC
TRBV6-1	-	TRBD1	TRBJ1-2	16	CASSQGQGWNEDGYTF	TGTGCCAGCAGTCAAGGACAGGGATGGAATGAGGATGGCTACACCTTC
TRBV29-1	-	-	TRBJ2-1	13	CSVWRESYNEQFF	TGCAGCGTTTGGAGGGAGTCCTACAATGAGCAGTTCTTC
TRBV6-1	-	TRBD2	TRBJ2-7	18	CASSESVLAGEIVGEQYF	TGTGCCAGCAGTGAATCGGTACTAGCGGGAGAGATAGTGGGCGAGCAGTACTTC